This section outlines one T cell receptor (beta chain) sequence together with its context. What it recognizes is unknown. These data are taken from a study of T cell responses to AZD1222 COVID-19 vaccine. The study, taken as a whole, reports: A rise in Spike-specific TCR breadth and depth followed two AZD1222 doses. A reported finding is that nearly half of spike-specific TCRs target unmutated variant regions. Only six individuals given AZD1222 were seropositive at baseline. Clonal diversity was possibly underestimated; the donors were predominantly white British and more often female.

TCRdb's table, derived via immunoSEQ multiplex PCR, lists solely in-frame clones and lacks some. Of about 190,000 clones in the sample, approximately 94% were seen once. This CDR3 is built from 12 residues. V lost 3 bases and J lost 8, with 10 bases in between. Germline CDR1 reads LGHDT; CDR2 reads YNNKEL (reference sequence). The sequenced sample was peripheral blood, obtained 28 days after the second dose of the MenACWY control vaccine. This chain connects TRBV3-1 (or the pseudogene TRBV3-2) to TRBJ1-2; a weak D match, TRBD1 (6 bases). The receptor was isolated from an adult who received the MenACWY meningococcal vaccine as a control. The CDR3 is CASSQGARGYTF. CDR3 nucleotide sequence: TGTGCCAGCAGCCAGGGGGCGCGAGGCTACACCTTC.